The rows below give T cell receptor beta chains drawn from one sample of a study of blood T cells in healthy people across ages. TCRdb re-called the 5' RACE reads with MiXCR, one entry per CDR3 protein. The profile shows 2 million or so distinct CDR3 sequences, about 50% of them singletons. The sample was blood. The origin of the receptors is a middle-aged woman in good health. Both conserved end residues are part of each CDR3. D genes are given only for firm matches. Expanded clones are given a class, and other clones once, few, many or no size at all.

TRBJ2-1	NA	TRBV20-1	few	CSARGGYYNEQFF	TGCAGTGCTAGAGGGGGCTATTACAATGAGCAGTTCTTC
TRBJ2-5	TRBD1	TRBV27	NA	CASIDGLDRAVWETQYF	TGTGCCAGCATCGATGGGTTAGACAGGGCGGTTTGGGAGACCCAGTACTTC
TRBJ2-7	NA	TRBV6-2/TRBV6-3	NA	CASSDQGVGEQYF	TGTGCCAGCAGTGATCAGGGCGTGGGCGAGCAGTACTTC
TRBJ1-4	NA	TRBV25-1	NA	CASSAPWGGGNEKLFF	TGTGCCAGCAGTGCGCCGTGGGGAGGGGGAAATGAAAAACTGTTTTTT
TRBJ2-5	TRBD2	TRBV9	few	CASSVAERGGSQETQYF	TGTGCCAGCAGCGTAGCAGAGCGGGGGGGATCCCAAGAGACCCAGTACTTC
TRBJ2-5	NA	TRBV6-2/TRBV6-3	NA	CASHPDSQETQYF	TGTGCCAGCCATCCGGATTCTCAAGAGACCCAGTACTTC
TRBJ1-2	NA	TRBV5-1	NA	CASSLSGEGNYGYTF	TGCGCCAGCAGCTTGTCTGGGGAGGGTAACTATGGCTACACCTTC
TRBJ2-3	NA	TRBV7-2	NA	CASSLAEGPGTDTQYF	TGTGCCAGCAGCTTAGCGGAGGGGCCAGGCACAGATACGCAGTATTTT
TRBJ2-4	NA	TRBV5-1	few	CASSFDFGQNLAKNIQYF	TGCGCCAGCAGCTTTGACTTTGGGCAGAATTTAGCCAAAAACATTCAGTACTTC
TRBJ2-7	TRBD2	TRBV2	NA	CASSTSGVSYEQYF	TGTGCCAGCAGTACTAGCGGGGTTTCCTACGAGCAGTACTTC
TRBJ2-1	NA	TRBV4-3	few	CASSQNTNEQFF	TGCGCCAGCAGCCAAAACACCAATGAGCAGTTCTTC
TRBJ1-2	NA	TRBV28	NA	CASSWVGDYGYTF	TGTGCCAGCAGTTGGGTTGGGGACTATGGCTACACCTTC
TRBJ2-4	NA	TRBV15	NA	CATRGPGIAKNIQYF	TGTGCCACCAGGGGACCAGGGATAGCCAAAAACATTCAGTACTTC
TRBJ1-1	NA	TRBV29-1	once	CSVGRGNAEAFF	TGCAGCGTTGGAAGGGGAAACGCTGAAGCTTTCTTT
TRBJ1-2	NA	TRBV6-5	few	CASSPPLMGPNYGYTF	TGTGCCAGCAGTCCCCCCCTTATGGGGCCGAACTATGGCTACACCTTC
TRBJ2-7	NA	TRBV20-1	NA	CSAPPDWGYEQYF	TGCAGTGCCCCCCCAGACTGGGGCTACGAGCAGTACTTC
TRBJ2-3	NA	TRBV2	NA	CASSHGPLPGDTQYF	TGTGCCAGCAGTCATGGTCCCTTACCCGGAGATACGCAGTATTTT
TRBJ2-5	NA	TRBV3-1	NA	CASSQEATQETQYF	TGTGCCAGCAGCCAAGAGGCAACCCAAGAGACCCAGTACTTC
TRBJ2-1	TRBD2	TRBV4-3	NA	CASAGLAGGLRNEQFF	TGCGCCAGCGCCGGGCTAGCGGGGGGACTCAGGAATGAGCAGTTCTTC
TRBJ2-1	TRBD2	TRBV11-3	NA	CASSFRLAAYNEQFF	TGTGCCAGCAGCTTCCGGCTAGCGGCGTACAATGAGCAGTTCTTC
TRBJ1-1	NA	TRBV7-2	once	CAIPGTNTEAFF	TGTGCCATCCCCGGGACAAACACTGAAGCTTTCTTT
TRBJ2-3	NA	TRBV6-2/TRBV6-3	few	CASSHTFGTFATDTQYF	TGTGCCAGCAGTCATACCTTCGGGACTTTTGCCACAGATACGCAGTATTTT
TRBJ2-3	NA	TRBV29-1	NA	CSVCSTSTDTQYF	TGCAGCGTTTGCTCCACAAGCACAGATACGCAGTATTTT
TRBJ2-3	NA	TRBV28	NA	CASSSYGRDSGGDTQYF	TGTGCCAGCAGTTCATACGGCCGTGACAGCGGTGGGGATACGCAGTATTTT
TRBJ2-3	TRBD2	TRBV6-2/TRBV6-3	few	CASTLAGYTDTQYF	TGTGCCAGTACACTAGCGGGATACACAGATACGCAGTATTTT
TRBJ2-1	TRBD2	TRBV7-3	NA	CASRVGGGAGNEQFF	TGTGCCAGCAGGGTAGGCGGGGGGGCCGGTAATGAGCAGTTCTTC
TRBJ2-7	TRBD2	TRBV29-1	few	CSVEPREAPYEQYF	TGCAGCGTTGAACCCCGGGAGGCCCCCTACGAGCAGTACTTC
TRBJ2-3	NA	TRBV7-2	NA	CANSSRTSSTDTQYF	TGTGCCAACAGCTCCAGGACTTCTAGCACAGATACGCAGTATTTT
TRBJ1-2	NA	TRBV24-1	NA	CATSDPDRSGYGYTF	TGTGCCACCAGTGATCCGGACCGGAGTGGCTATGGCTACACCTTC
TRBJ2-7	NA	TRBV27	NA	CASSPLFQRGDSHEQYF	TGTGCCAGCAGTCCACTCTTCCAAAGGGGGGACAGCCACGAGCAGTACTTC
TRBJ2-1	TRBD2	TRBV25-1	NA	CASSDSMLAGGSYNEQFF	TGTGCCAGCAGCGACTCTATGCTAGCGGGGGGTAGCTACAATGAGCAGTTCTTC
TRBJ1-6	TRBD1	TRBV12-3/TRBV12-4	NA	CASSGQGLINSPLHF	TGTGCCAGCAGTGGACAGGGACTCATTAATTCACCCCTCCACTTT
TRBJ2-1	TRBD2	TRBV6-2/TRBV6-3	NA	CASSFLAGGLLVNEQFF	TGTGCCAGCAGTTTCCTAGCGGGGGGGCTTCTGGTCAATGAGCAGTTCTTC
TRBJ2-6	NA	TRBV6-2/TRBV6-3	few	CASRPGGGANVLTF	TGTGCCAGCAGACCCGGGGGTGGGGCCAACGTCCTGACTTTC
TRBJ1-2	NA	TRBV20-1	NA	CSAGGQTGYGYTF	TGCAGTGCCGGGGGTCAAACAGGGTACGGCTACACCTTC
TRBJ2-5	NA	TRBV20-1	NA	CSARGGPPSNEQYF	TGCAGTGCTAGAGGGGGGCCTCCCTCCAATGAGCAGTACTTC
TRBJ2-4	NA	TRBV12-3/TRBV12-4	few	CASSLSFGLSKNIQYF	TGTGCCAGCAGTTTAAGTTTTGGACTCTCCAAAAACATTCAGTACTTC
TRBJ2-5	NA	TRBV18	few	CASSPAGGRGTQYF	TGTGCCAGCTCACCTGCCGGGGGACGAGGGACCCAGTACTTC
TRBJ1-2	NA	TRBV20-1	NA	CSATTVSLYGYTF	TGCAGTGCTACGACAGTATCCCTTTATGGCTACACCTTC
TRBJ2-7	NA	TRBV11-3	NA	CASSSEPSEQYF	TGTGCCAGCAGCTCCGAGCCCTCCGAGCAGTACTTC
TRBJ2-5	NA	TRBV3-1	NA	CASSQPQGRETQYF	TGTGCCAGCAGCCAACCCCAGGGTAGGGAGACCCAGTACTTC
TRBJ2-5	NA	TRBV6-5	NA	CASSYDRDTQETQYF	TGTGCCAGCAGTTACGACCGGGACACCCAAGAGACCCAGTACTTC
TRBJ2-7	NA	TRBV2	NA	CASNPDRSYEQYF	TGTGCCAGTAACCCGGACAGATCCTACGAGCAGTACTTC
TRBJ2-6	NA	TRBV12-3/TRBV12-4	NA	CASSLWRTTLSGANVLTF	TGTGCCAGCAGTTTATGGCGGACTACCCTCTCTGGGGCCAACGTCCTGACTTTC
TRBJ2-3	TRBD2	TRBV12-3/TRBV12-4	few	CASSIPPLSGGADTQYF	TGTGCCAGCAGTATTCCCCCTTTGAGCGGGGGGGCGGATACGCAGTATTTT
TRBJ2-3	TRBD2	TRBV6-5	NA	CASSRWTRSTDTQYF	TGTGCCAGCAGCCGATGGACTAGGTCCACAGATACGCAGTATTTT
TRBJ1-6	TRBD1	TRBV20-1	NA	CSASPNRGTANSPLHF	TGCAGTGCTTCCCCCAACAGGGGCACGGCTAATTCACCCCTCCACTTT
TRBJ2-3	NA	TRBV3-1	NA	CASSQVWASAQYF	TGTGCCAGCAGCCAAGTGTGGGCTAGCGCGCAGTATTTT
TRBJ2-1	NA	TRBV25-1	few	CASRQGLHEQFF	TGTGCCAGCAGACAGGGTTTACATGAGCAGTTCTTC